The rows below give T cell receptor beta chains drawn from one sample of a study of blood T cell repertoires in COVID-19. Assay: immunoSEQ multiplex PCR; the TCRdb copy retains only in-frame clones and omits some. The sample includes about 64,000 clones, 65% to 90% seen only once; the top ten take roughly 3.2%. The sample taken for sequencing was peripheral blood. The receptor source for this set is a man aged 45-65 years with active COVID-19. The CDR3 runs from the conserved cysteine through the conserved F or W. The D gene is left open where the match is weak. A clone size is listed for some rows: how often the clone was seen (once, few, many), or a class if it is expanded.

>TRBV5-1|NA|TRBJ2-1|NA
CASSHGGSSYNEQFF
TGCGCCAGCAGCCACGGCGGAAGCTCCTACAATGAGCAGTTCTTC
>TRBV15|NA|TRBJ2-3|TRBD1
CATSRDRGRTTDTQYF
TGTGCCACCAGCAGGGACAGGGGAAGGACCACAGATACGCAGTATTTT
>TRBV15|once|TRBJ2-3|TRBD2
CATSRDRGGGPEDTQYF
TGTGCCACCAGCAGAGATCGTGGGGGAGGGCCGGAAGATACGCAGTATTTT
>TRBV10-2|NA|TRBJ2-1|TRBD1
CASSPLDRDFSNEQFF
TGCGCCAGCAGCCCACTGGACAGGGATTTTTCCAATGAGCAGTTCTTC
>TRBV10-3|NA|TRBJ2-1|TRBD2
CAISKTSGTLLIEAHEQFF
TGTGCCATCAGCAAGACTAGCGGGACCCTACTTATTGAGGCCCATGAGCAGTTCTTC
>TRBV24-1|NA|TRBJ1-1|TRBD1
CATSDLDRGTEAFF
TGTGCCACCAGTGACCTTGACAGGGGCACTGAAGCTTTCTTT
>TRBV6-6|NA|TRBJ2-2|NA
CASSPPGAWELFF
TGTGCCAGCAGCCCCCCGGGTGCCTGGGAGCTGTTTTTT
>TRBV27|NA|TRBJ2-7|NA
CASSWGTAGDYEQYF
TGTGCCAGCAGTTGGGGGACAGCGGGTGACTACGAGCAGTACTTC
>TRBV5-1|NA|TRBJ1-1|NA
CASSFSPGVRTEAFF
TGCGCCAGCAGCTTCTCACCAGGGGTAAGGACTGAAGCTTTCTTT
>TRBV7-2|NA|TRBJ2-1|TRBD2
CASSLGLASGEQFF
TGTGCCAGCAGCTTAGGACTAGCATCGGGTGAGCAGTTCTTC